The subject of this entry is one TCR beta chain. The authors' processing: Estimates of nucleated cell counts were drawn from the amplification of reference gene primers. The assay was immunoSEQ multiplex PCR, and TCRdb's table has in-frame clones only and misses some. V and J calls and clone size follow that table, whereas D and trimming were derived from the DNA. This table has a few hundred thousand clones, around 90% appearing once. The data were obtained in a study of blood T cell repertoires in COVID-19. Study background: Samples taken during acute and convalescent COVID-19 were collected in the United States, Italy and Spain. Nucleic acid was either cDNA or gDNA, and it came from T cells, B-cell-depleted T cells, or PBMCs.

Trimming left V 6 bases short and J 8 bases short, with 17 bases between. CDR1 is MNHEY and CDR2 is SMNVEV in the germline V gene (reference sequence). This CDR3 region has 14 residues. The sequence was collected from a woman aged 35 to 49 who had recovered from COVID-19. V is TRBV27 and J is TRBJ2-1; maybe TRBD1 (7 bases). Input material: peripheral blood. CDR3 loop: CASRRDSQNHEQFF. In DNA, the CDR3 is TGTGCCAGCAGGCGGGACAGCCAGAACCATGAGCAGTTCTTC.